This T cell receptor beta chain was recorded in a study of Graves' ophthalmopathy and Graves' hyperthyroidism. Study-wide context: Being free of ophthalmopathy for 18 months of follow-up defined stable hyperthyroidism. Study observations and caveats: Sensitivity of roughly 64% and specificity of less than 75% were achieved by the model that predicted ophthalmopathy progression. Detected in blood as well were most expanded thyroid clonotypes with frequency above 0.001.

Amplification of the TCR beta CDR3 regions used RNA transcripts (as template). First-round RT-PCR with HTBI primers preceded a second-round multiplex PCR. TCRdb re-derived calls from the multiplex PCR reads in MiXCR, one entry per CDR3 protein. Counted here are around 590,000 distinct CDR3 sequences, about 35% occurring once; the ten biggest clones make up around 4.6%. Pregnant or lactating patients and those with other autoimmune diseases or uncontrolled infections were excluded. As to this clonotype: Its antigen is unknown.

The TCR was taken from an adult man with Graves' hyperthyroidism. The specimen was peripheral blood or thyroid tissue (not recorded which).

The chain's CDR3 is CATSDGLTYEQYF. CDR3 nucleotide sequence: TGTGCCACCTCGGACGGACTCACCTACGAGCAGTACTTC. The chain couples TRBV19 to TRBJ2-7; maybe TRBD2 (5 bases). Trimming took off 10 bases at V and 2 bases at J, with 15 bases between the two ends. This CDR3 is 13 amino acids long. Germline V gives CDR1 LNHDA, CDR2 SQIVND (reference sequence).